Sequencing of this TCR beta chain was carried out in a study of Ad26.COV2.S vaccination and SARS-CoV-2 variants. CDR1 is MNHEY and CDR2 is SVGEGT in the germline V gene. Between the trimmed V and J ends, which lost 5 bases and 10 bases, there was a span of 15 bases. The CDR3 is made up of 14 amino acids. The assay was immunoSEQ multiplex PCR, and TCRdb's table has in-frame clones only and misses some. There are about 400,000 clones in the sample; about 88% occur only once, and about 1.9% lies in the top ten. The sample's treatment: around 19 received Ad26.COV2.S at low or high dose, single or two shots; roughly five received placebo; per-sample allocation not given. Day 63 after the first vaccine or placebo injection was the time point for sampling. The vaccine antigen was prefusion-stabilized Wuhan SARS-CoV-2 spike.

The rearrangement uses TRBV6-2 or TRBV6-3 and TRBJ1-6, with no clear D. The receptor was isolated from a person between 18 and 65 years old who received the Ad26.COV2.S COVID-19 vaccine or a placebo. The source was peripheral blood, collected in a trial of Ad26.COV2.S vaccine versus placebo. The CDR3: CASSLRTGKSPLHF. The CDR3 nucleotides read TGTGCCAGCAGTCTAAGGACTGGGAAGTCACCCCTCCACTTT.